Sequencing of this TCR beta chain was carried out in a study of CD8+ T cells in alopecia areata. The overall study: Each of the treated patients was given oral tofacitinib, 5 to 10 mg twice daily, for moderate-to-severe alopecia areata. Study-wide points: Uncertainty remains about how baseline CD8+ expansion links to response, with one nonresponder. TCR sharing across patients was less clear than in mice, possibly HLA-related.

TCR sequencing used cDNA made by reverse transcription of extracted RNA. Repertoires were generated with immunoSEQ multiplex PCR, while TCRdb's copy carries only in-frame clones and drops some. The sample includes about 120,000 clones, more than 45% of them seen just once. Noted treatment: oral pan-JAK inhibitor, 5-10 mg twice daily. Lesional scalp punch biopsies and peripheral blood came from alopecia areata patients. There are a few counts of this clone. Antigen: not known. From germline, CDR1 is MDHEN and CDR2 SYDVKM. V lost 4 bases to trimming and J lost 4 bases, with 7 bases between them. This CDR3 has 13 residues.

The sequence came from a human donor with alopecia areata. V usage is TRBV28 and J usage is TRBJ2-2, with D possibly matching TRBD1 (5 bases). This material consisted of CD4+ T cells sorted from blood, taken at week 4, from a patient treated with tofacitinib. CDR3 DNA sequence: TGTGCCAGCAGTTACAGGTTCACCGGGGAGCTGTTTTTT. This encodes CASSYRFTGELFF.